The rows below give T cell receptor beta chains drawn from one sample of a study of CD8 T cells in ankylosing spondylitis. Using its own MiXCR run on the 5' RACE reads, TCRdb lists one record per CDR3 protein. The sample comprises roughly 100,000 distinct CDR3 sequences, roughly 8.3% of which are singletons, and 9.9% rests with the top ten. Sequenced sample: blood, either unsorted or a sorted T cell fraction (not recorded which). The receptor set was obtained from a male donor with ankylosing spondylitis or in good health (not recorded which). CDR3s include the opening cysteine and the closing phenylalanine or tryptophan. The D gene is left open where the match is weak. Some rows have no size entry. The others give once, few or many, or a class for an expanded clone.

j_call v_call d_call clone_size cdr3_nt cdr3_aa
TRBJ1-2 TRBV2 NA many TGTGCCAGCAGCGCGGTCAGGACCTATGGCTACACCTTC CASSAVRTYGYTF
TRBJ2-7 TRBV7-2 NA many TGTGCCAGCAATCAGGGCGTCTACGAGCAGTACTTC CASNQGVYEQYF
TRBJ2-1 TRBV5-1 TRBD2 many TGCGCCAGCAGCTCTGGACTAGCGGGAGCGTACAATGAGCAGTTCTTC CASSSGLAGAYNEQFF
TRBJ1-4 TRBV4-3 NA NA TGCGCCAGCAGCCTAAGGGATGGGCAGGATAATGAAAAACTGTTTTTT CASSLRDGQDNEKLFF
TRBJ2-1 TRBV20-1 NA many TGCAGTGCTCTCGAGGACTCCTACAATGAGCAGTTCTTC CSALEDSYNEQFF
TRBJ1-2 TRBV7-2 NA NA TGTGTCAGCAGCTTACAGGGTAGCTATGGCTACACCTTC CVSSLQGSYGYTF
TRBJ1-1 TRBV6-1 NA many TGTGCCAGCAGTCGCCGGTGGGACACTGAAGCTTTCTTT CASSRRWDTEAFF
TRBJ1-1 TRBV6-2/TRBV6-3 NA many TGTGCCAGCAGGATGACAGGCACTGAAGCTTTCTTT CASRMTGTEAFF
TRBJ1-6 TRBV7-2 NA many TGTGCCAGCAGCCCAAAGGGGTGGGTTTTCGATTCACCCCTCCACTTT CASSPKGWVFDSPLHF
TRBJ2-1 TRBV20-1 NA many TGCAGTGTCAATGACAGAGGTTACTACAATGAGCAGTTCTTC CSVNDRGYYNEQFF
TRBJ1-1 TRBV29-1 NA many TGCAGCGCCGACGGCAGGGGCAATGAAGCTTTCTTT CSADGRGNEAFF
TRBJ2-2 TRBV10-3 NA many TGTGCCATCAGTGCGGACAGGAACACCGGGGAGCTGTTTTTT CAISADRNTGELFF
TRBJ2-5 TRBV20-1 NA many TGCAGTGTTGGGGGGGGCCTCTCCTTCCAAGAGACCCAGTACTTC CSVGGGLSFQETQYF
TRBJ2-1 TRBV4-3 TRBD1 few TGCGCCAGCAGCCATCTGACAGGGCACGGGGCCCTCCATGAGCAGTTCTTC CASSHLTGHGALHEQFF
TRBJ2-1 TRBV27 NA many TGTGCCAGCAGTTTACCCCCAGGGGACAATGAGCAGTTCTTC CASSLPPGDNEQFF
TRBJ1-5 TRBV4-2 NA many TGTGCCAGCAGCCATAATGCGGTTGACCAGCCCCAGCATTTT CASSHNAVDQPQHF
TRBJ1-1 TRBV10-3 TRBD1 many TGTGCCATCAGCCTACAGGGGATGAACACTGAAGCTTTCTTT CAISLQGMNTEAFF
TRBJ2-3 TRBV11-2 NA many TGTGCCAGCAGCCGGGCCCTAGGGACGGTGGGTAGGGATACGCAGTATTTT CASSRALGTVGRDTQYF
TRBJ2-5 TRBV19 NA many TGTGCCAGTAGTGCCAGGGCACGCGGGACCCAGTACTTC CASSARARGTQYF
TRBJ2-1 TRBV10-3 NA many TGTGCCACCGAAACTAGTTACAATGAGCAGTTCTTC CATETSYNEQFF
TRBJ1-1 TRBV7-8 TRBD1 many TGTGCCAGCAGCGCCCGAACGACAGGGGATTCTGGGGCTTTCTTT CASSARTTGDSGAFF
TRBJ1-2 TRBV12-3/TRBV12-4 NA many TGTGCCAGCAGTTTAGAATCGTGGTCTAACTATGGCTACACCTTC CASSLESWSNYGYTF
TRBJ1-6 TRBV12-3/TRBV12-4 NA many TGTGCCAGCAGTATAAGCAGGGTGTATAATTCACCCCTCCACTTT CASSISRVYNSPLHF
TRBJ1-2 TRBV29-1 NA NA TGCAGCGTGGAAGGAGACTATGGCTACACCTTC CSVEGDYGYTF
TRBJ2-2 TRBV7-2 TRBD2 many TGTGCCAGCAGCTTGGGGGGGTACACCGGGGAGCTGTTTTTT CASSLGGYTGELFF